This passage covers 25 T cell receptor beta chains from one sample sequenced in a study of CD8+ T cells in alopecia areata. Sequencing relied on a cDNA template that was reverse transcribed from extracted RNA. TCRdb's copy holds only in-frame clones and misses some; the assay was immunoSEQ multiplex PCR. Of 150,000 to 200,000 clones detected, under 60% appear once; the ten largest clones hold about 12%. The treatment denotes: oral pan-JAK inhibitor, 5-10 mg twice daily. The sequences come from CD8+ T cells sorted from blood, collected at week 24, from a patient treated with tofacitinib. Every receptor here comes from a human donor with alopecia areata.

The CDR3 nucleotides read TGTGCCTGGAGTCCGGGTAGAGGCAATCAGCCCCAGCATTTT. This codes for CAWSPGRGNQPQHF. The gene calls are TRBV30 and TRBJ1-5, with D hard to call. V lost 2 bases and J 2 bases, leaving 10 bases between the germline ends. The V gene's germline CDR1 is GTSNPN and CDR2 SVGIG (reference sequence). CDR3 length equals 14 residues.

The table lists this clone with a few counts. The V call is TRBV13, the J call TRBJ2-4, with 9 bases aligning to TRBD1. CDR3 size: 16 residues. Per germline, CDR1 PRHDT and CDR2 FYEKMQ (reference sequence). Unmatched junction bases numbered 4, after V lost 4 bases and J lost 0 bases. CDR3 region: CASSSGTGLAKNIQYF. CDR3 DNA sequence: TGTGCCAGCAGCTCCGGGACAGGGCTAGCCAAAAACATTCAGTACTTC.

This clone was picked up a small number of times. This chain joins TRBV14 and TRBJ1-6; D is ambiguous. V was shortened by 4 bases and J by 4 bases, with 8 bases between the two germline ends. CDR1 is SGHDN and CDR2 is FVKESK in the germline V gene. The length of the CDR3 is 14 residues. In DNA form, the CDR3 reads TGTGCCAGCAGCCCGCGGATGTATAATTCACCCCTCCACTTT. Its translation is CASSPRMYNSPLHF.

V gene TRBV2 combines with J gene TRBJ2-1; the match to TRBD1 covers 8 bases. The CDR3 covers 13 residues. Looked up from germline, CDR1 is SNHLY and CDR2 is FYNNEI. V shed 4 bases, J shed 9 bases, and the junction held 5 bases outside the gene matches. The CDR3 coding sequence is TGTGCCAGCAGTGCCTCAGGGGGCCCTGAGCAGTTCTTC. This gives the protein CASSASGGPEQFF. The full variable domain, completed using reference TRBV2 and TRBJ2-1, is EPEVTQTPSHQVTQMGQEVILRCVPISNHLYFYWYRQILGQKVEFLVSFYNNEISEKSEIFDDQFSVERPDGSNFTLKIRSTKLEDSAMYFCASSASGGPEQFFGPGTRLTVL.

This chain connects TRBV12-5 to TRBJ1-5; D call uncertain. The CDR3 is 14 amino acids. Germline CDR1 and CDR2: LGHNT and FRNRAP. V was cut by 7 bases and J by 0 bases, with 10 bases left in between. This CDR3 is CASVAANSNQPQHF. The CDR3 DNA sequence: TGTGCTAGTGTGGCAGCGAATAGCAATCAGCCCCAGCATTTT.

The rearrangement joins TRBV27 to TRBJ1-5, with D possibly being TRBD1 (5 bases). CDR1 MNHEY and CDR2 SMNVEV come from the germline V gene (reference sequence). V shed 1 base and J shed 4 bases, with 11 bases lying between them. The CDR3 runs to 15 residues. The DNA for the CDR3 is TGTGCCAGCAGTTTATTTGGGGGAAGGAATCAGCCCCAGCATTTT. Protein sequence: CASSLFGGRNQPQHF.

This clone was found a few times. This chain connects TRBV21-1 to TRBJ2-5. TRBV21-1 is a listed pseudogene. CDR3 length equals 13 residues. The CDR3 DNA follows: TGTGCCAGCAGCAAAGACGGGCGAGAGACCCAGTACTTC. It is translated as CASSKDGRETQYF.

The V call is TRBV21-1, the J call TRBJ2-1; TRBD2, the table's D call, lacks a check against the DNA. TRBV21-1 represents a pseudogene. The CDR3 runs to 17 residues. CDR3 nucleotides: TGTGCCAGCAGCAAAAGAGCGGGGGGGTCTCTGGGCAATGAGCAGTTCTTC. Translating gives CASSKRAGGSLGNEQFF.

The chain recombines TRBV7-9 with TRBJ2-7, with D possibly matching TRBD2 (5 bases). Germline CDR1 and CDR2: SEHNR and FQNEAQ (reference sequence). This CDR3 has 12 amino acids. Deletions cut 5 bases from V and 7 bases from J, with 12 bases between. This CDR3 reads CASSQTGKEQYF. The CDR3 region has the DNA TGTGCCAGCAGCCAGACGGGGAAGGAGCAGTACTTC.

The chain links TRBV7-9 to TRBJ1-2; maybe TRBD1 (5 bases). Germline V lookup: CDR1 SEHNR, CDR2 FQNEAQ (reference sequence). The length of the CDR3 is 13 residues. Trimming left V 5 bases short and J 3 bases short, with 10 bases between. The CDR3 bases are TGTGCCAGCAGCCTCAGGGACTACTATGGCTACACCTTC. It yields the protein CASSLRDYYGYTF.

The rearrangement uses TRBV5-6 and TRBJ2-1; D is perhaps TRBD1 (6 bases). Germline V gives CDR1 SGHDT, CDR2 YYEEEE. The CDR3 spans 15 residues. V lost 2 bases and J 2 bases, leaving 11 bases between the germline ends. In DNA form, the CDR3 reads TGTGCCAGCAGCTTAATAACAGGGCCCTACAATGAGCAGTTCTTC. Encoded protein: CASSLITGPYNEQFF. The full variable domain, rest sourced from reference TRBV5-6 and TRBJ2-1, is DAGVTQSPTHLIKTRGQQVTLRCSPKSGHDTVSWYQQALGQGPQFIFQYYEEEERQRGNFPDRFSGHQFPNYSSELNVNALLLGDSALYLCASSLITGPYNEQFFGPGTRLTVL.

J is TRBJ1-1 and V is TRBV28, with D possibly matching TRBD1 (6 bases). The V gene's germline CDR1 is MDHEN and CDR2 SYDVKM. This CDR3 is built from 14 residues. V was shortened by 3 bases and J by 7 bases, with 15 bases between the two germline ends. CDR3 in amino acids: CASSFSAGAIEAFF. The CDR3 coding sequence is TGTGCCAGCAGTTTTTCGGCAGGGGCCATTGAAGCTTTCTTT.

The V gene is TRBV19, the J gene TRBJ1-2, with D possibly TRBD1 on 5 matching bases. V was shortened by 7 bases and J by 6 bases, with 9 bases between the two germline ends. This CDR3 spans 11 amino acids. The germline V gene encodes CDR1 LNHDA and CDR2 SQIVND (reference sequence). The chain's CDR3 is CASIAGNGYTF. The CDR3 bases are TGTGCCAGTATAGCAGGGAATGGCTACACCTTC.

The chain has TRBV9 and TRBJ1-4; no definite D call. The germline V and J ends were trimmed by 4 bases and 3 bases, with 13 bases remaining between them. Germline V CDR1 and CDR2: SGDLS, YYNGEE. This CDR3 is 15 amino acids long. CDR3 sequence (DNA): TGTGCCAGCAGCTCAGACCCGGCGGCTAATGAAAAACTGTTTTTT. Translation: CASSSDPAANEKLFF.

J is TRBJ1-2 and V is TRBV5-1, with a possible D match to TRBD1 (5 bases). CDR1 and CDR2 (germline): SGHRS, YFSETQ. Trimming pared 2 bases from V and 8 bases from J, leaving 19 bases between. CDR3 length: 15 residues. CDR3 region: CASSLPSTGQGGYTF. DNA of the CDR3: TGCGCCAGCAGCTTACCCTCTACAGGCCAGGGAGGCTACACCTTC.

This clone was seen more than once but under ten times. The chain employs TRBV29-1 and TRBJ2-1, with unresolved D. V was cut by 3 bases and J by 5 bases, with 14 bases left in between. The CDR3 totals 14 residues. In germline, CDR1 is SQVTM, CDR2 ANQGSEA. CDR3 coding DNA: TGCAGCGTTGATCCTGACTCCCTACACAATGAGCAGTTCTTC. As protein: CSVDPDSLHNEQFF.

This clone was found many times. Other DNA sequences in this specimen translate into the identical CDR3. This chain joins TRBV5-4 and TRBJ2-1; unclear D gene. This CDR3 comprises 13 residues. Germline lookup yields CDR1 SGHNT and CDR2 YYREEE (reference sequence). Trimming left V 1 base short and J 2 bases short, with 4 bases between. In nucleotides, the CDR3 is TGTGCCAGCAGCTTGAGGGCCTACAATGAGCAGTTCTTC. Translating gives CASSLRAYNEQFF.

In this sample, this clone turned up a few times. The chain is built from TRBV19 and TRBJ1-2; D gene ambiguous. The germline V and J ends were trimmed by 2 bases and 5 bases, with 9 bases remaining between them. The CDR3 is 13 amino acids. Per germline, CDR1 LNHDA and CDR2 SQIVND (reference sequence). The CDR3, as DNA: TGTGCCAGTAGTATAAGTCAGATTTATGGCTACACCTTC. Protein product: CASSISQIYGYTF.

The chain is built from TRBV2 and TRBJ1-1; D is unclear. This CDR3 contains 11 residues. CDR1 SNHLY and CDR2 FYNNEI come from the germline V gene. Trimming took off 7 bases at V and 5 bases at J, with 8 bases between the two ends. The CDR3 spells CASTGRTEAFF. For the CDR3, the DNA is TGTGCCAGCACCGGTAGGACTGAAGCTTTCTTT.

This clone was picked up one time. The chain uses TRBV5-6 and TRBJ2-7; 7 bases are a match to TRBD1. The V gene end was trimmed by 7 bases and the J gene end by 0 bases; junction bases not matched to a gene: 13. Germline CDR1 and CDR2: SGHDT and YYEEEE. CDR3 length equals 16 residues. The chain's CDR3 is CASSPEFRDSSYEQYF. DNA for the CDR3: TGTGCCAGCTCCCCAGAATTCCGGGACAGCTCCTACGAGCAGTACTTC.

This clone occurred a few times. This chain uses TRBV7-9 with TRBJ2-7; 7 positions agree with TRBD2. After removal of 5 bases from V and 5 bases from J, the junction contained 6 bases not matched to a gene. Germline V gives CDR1 SEHNR, CDR2 FQNEAQ (reference sequence). The length of the CDR3 is 13 residues. The CDR3 region has the DNA TGTGCCAGCAGCCCCCCGGGGGGAGACGAGCAGTACTTC. It yields the protein CASSPPGGDEQYF.

This chain joins TRBV27 and TRBJ2-3; D may be TRBD1 (5 bases). This CDR3 has 13 residues. Germline CDR1 MNHEY, CDR2 SMNVEV (reference sequence). Trimming cost V 6 bases and J 2 bases, with 9 bases left between them. In DNA, the CDR3 is TGTGCCAGCAGCCTTGGGGCCACAGATACGCAGTATTTT. This gives the protein CASSLGATDTQYF.

The chain is built from TRBV25-1 and TRBJ1-2, with D tentatively TRBD1 (5 bases). V was shortened by 5 bases and J by 4 bases, with 11 bases between the two germline ends. There are 13 residues in the CDR3. Per germline, CDR1 MGHDK and CDR2 SYGVNS. The CDR3 region is CASSWGEGYGYTF. CDR3 bases: TGTGCCAGCAGTTGGGGGGAAGGCTATGGCTACACCTTC.

The chain links TRBV14 to TRBJ2-3; unclear D gene. Germline V CDR1 and CDR2: SGHDN, FVKESK. There are 13 residues in the CDR3. Trimming shortened V by 0 bases and J by 7 bases, and 8 bases separated the two germline ends. The CDR3 is CASSQEYVYTQYF. As DNA, the CDR3 is TGTGCCAGCAGCCAAGAATACGTATATACGCAGTATTTT.

The gene calls are TRBV9 and TRBJ1-2; no firm D call. Trimming removed 4 bases at V and 8 bases at J, with 3 bases between. Germline V gene sequence: CDR1 SGDLS, CDR2 YYNGEE. The CDR3 contains 9 residues. CDR3 DNA sequence: TGTGCCAGCAGCCGGGGCTACACCTTC. This encodes CASSRGYTF.